The sequence of this T cell receptor beta chain was determined in a study of blood T cell repertoires in COVID-19. Across the study: PBMCs, B-cell-depleted T cells, or T cells provided the cDNA or gDNA that made up the material.

Under the authors' procedure: Reference gene primer amplification gave nucleated cell count estimates. Clones were sequenced by immunoSEQ multiplex PCR, and TCRdb holds only the in-frame ones, with some missing. D and trimming come from the DNA, and the V and J calls and clone size come from that table. The data hold around 280,000 clones, with roughly 87% observed a single time. V dropped 6 bases and J dropped 4 bases, with 21 bases sitting between them. The CDR3 contains 16 residues. Per the germline V gene, CDR1 is MNHEY and CDR2 is SVGEGT. Source material: peripheral blood. The clonotype comes from a woman between 50 and 59 years old who had recovered from COVID-19. V gene TRBV6-2 or TRBV6-3 combines with J gene TRBJ1-2; tentative D call: TRBD1 (6 bases). DNA for the CDR3: TGTGCCAGCAGCCCCGCCGGGTCAGGGGCTATCTATGGCTACACCTTC. Translation: CASSPAGSGAIYGYTF.